This T cell receptor beta chain came from a study of OX40 agonist ivuxolimab in advanced cancers. Overall study findings and caveats: Those patients achieving a partial response at 0.1-3.0 mg/kg showed among the lowest clonal expansion.

As to this clone: The antigen is not known.

Sequenced by immunoSEQ multiplex PCR; TCRdb stores in-frame clones only, minus some. Of just under 75,000 clones detected, about 93% appear once; the ten largest clones hold approximately 0.5%. The TCR was taken from an adult with an advanced solid tumor such as melanoma, head and neck, liver or kidney cancer. The sequencing here drew on CD4+ or CD8+ T cells sorted from blood, taken in a trial of the OX40 agonist ivuxolimab.

CDR3 loop: CASSLTTQNTGELFF. In DNA form, the CDR3 reads TGTGCCAGCAGCTTGACGACACAGAACACCGGGGAGCTGTTTTTT. This chain joins TRBV5-4 and TRBJ2-2, with D unclear. The V end was cut by 1 base, the J end by 1 base, with 8 bases between. Germline V lookup: CDR1 SGHNT, CDR2 YYREEE (reference sequence). The CDR3 is made up of 15 amino acids.